The rows below give T cell receptor beta chains drawn from one sample of a study of beta chain features in type 1 diabetes. Generated by immunoSEQ multiplex PCR, the TCRdb table keeps only in-frame clones and is missing some. The table records about 390,000 clones, roughly a tenth of them present only once. The material sequenced was central memory CD4+ T cells from blood. The receptors were gathered from a man aged 25-45 years with type 1 diabetes. The CDR3 runs from the conserved cysteine through the conserved F or W. Each record gives: CDR3 length, D gene, J gene, clone size, V gene, CDR3 protein, CDR3 DNA. The D gene is left open where the match is weak. Some rows mark clone size as missing; the rest say once, few, many or name a class of expanded clone.

CDR3 length: 14
D gene: TRBD1
J gene: TRBJ2-3
clone size: .
V gene: TRBV7-2
CDR3 protein: CASSWATGADTQYF
CDR3 DNA: TGTGCCAGCAGCTGGGCGACAGGGGCAGATACGCAGTATTTT

CDR3 length: 16
D gene: .
J gene: TRBJ2-1
clone size: .
V gene: TRBV5-1
CDR3 protein: CASSLAPGGANNEQFF
CDR3 DNA: TGCGCCAGCAGCTTGGCTCCTGGGGGAGCGAACAATGAGCAGTTCTTC

CDR3 length: 18
D gene: TRBD2
J gene: TRBJ2-3
clone size: many
V gene: TRBV4-3
CDR3 protein: CASSRGVASGRNTDTQYF
CDR3 DNA: TGCGCCAGCTCTCGGGGAGTGGCTAGCGGGAGGAACACAGATACGCAGTATTTT

CDR3 length: 12
D gene: .
J gene: TRBJ2-4
clone size: .
V gene: TRBV7-9
CDR3 protein: CASSHTENIQYF
CDR3 DNA: TGTGCCAGCAGTCACACGGAGAACATTCAGTACTTC

CDR3 length: 13
D gene: TRBD1
J gene: TRBJ1-1
clone size: many
V gene: TRBV5-1
CDR3 protein: CASSTGGFTEAFF
CDR3 DNA: TGCGCCAGCAGCACAGGGGGCTTCACTGAAGCTTTCTTT

CDR3 length: 15
D gene: TRBD1
J gene: TRBJ2-7
clone size: .
V gene: TRBV4-1
CDR3 protein: CASSSTGTVRYEQYF
CDR3 DNA: TGCGCCAGCAGCTCCACCGGGACAGTGAGGTACGAGCAGTACTTC

CDR3 length: 16
D gene: TRBD2
J gene: TRBJ2-3
clone size: few
V gene: TRBV4-1
CDR3 protein: CASSQPGLAGTDTQYF
CDR3 DNA: TGTGCCAGCAGCCAACCCGGACTAGCGGGCACAGATACGCAGTATTTT

CDR3 length: 14
D gene: .
J gene: TRBJ2-5
clone size: few
V gene: TRBV6-5
CDR3 protein: CASSRLTAQETQYF
CDR3 DNA: TGTGCCAGCAGTCGACTGACAGCTCAAGAGACCCAGTACTTC

CDR3 length: 11
D gene: .
J gene: TRBJ2-7
clone size: .
V gene: TRBV20-1
CDR3 protein: CSANSGYEQYF
CDR3 DNA: TGCAGTGCTAATAGCGGCTACGAGCAGTACTTC

CDR3 length: 14
D gene: .
J gene: TRBJ1-3
clone size: .
V gene: TRBV11-2
CDR3 protein: CASSGQISGNTIYF
CDR3 DNA: TGTGCCAGCAGCGGACAGATTTCTGGAAACACCATATATTTT

CDR3 length: 13
D gene: .
J gene: TRBJ1-2
clone size: .
V gene: TRBV5-4
CDR3 protein: CASSFQGLYGYTF
CDR3 DNA: TGTGCCAGCAGCTTCCAGGGACTCTATGGCTACACCTTC

CDR3 length: 14
D gene: TRBD1
J gene: TRBJ1-5
clone size: .
V gene: TRBV6-5
CDR3 protein: CASSDHGGTGPQHF
CDR3 DNA: TGTGCCAGCAGCGATCATGGGGGGACAGGGCCCCAGCATTTT

CDR3 length: 14
D gene: .
J gene: TRBJ2-3
clone size: .
V gene: TRBV11-3
CDR3 protein: CASSLVGRTDTQYF
CDR3 DNA: TGTGCCAGCAGCTTAGTAGGGCGCACAGATACGCAGTATTTT

CDR3 length: 14
D gene: .
J gene: TRBJ2-5
clone size: .
V gene: TRBV11-1
CDR3 protein: CASSLGRNQETQYF
CDR3 DNA: TGTGCCAGCAGCTTGGGGCGGAACCAAGAGACCCAGTACTTC

CDR3 length: 14
D gene: .
J gene: TRBJ2-5
clone size: .
V gene: TRBV7-2
CDR3 protein: CASSLDRWEETQYF
CDR3 DNA: TGTGCCAGCAGCTTAGATCGATGGGAGGAGACCCAGTACTTC

CDR3 length: 17
D gene: TRBD1
J gene: TRBJ1-4
clone size: few
V gene: TRBV5-1
CDR3 protein: CASSLSTGAATNEKLFF
CDR3 DNA: TGCGCCAGCAGCTTGAGCACAGGGGCAGCAACTAATGAAAAACTGTTTTTT

CDR3 length: 12
D gene: .
J gene: TRBJ2-7
clone size: few
V gene: TRBV7-8
CDR3 protein: CASSPEGTEQYF
CDR3 DNA: TGTGCCAGCAGCCCCGAGGGCACCGAGCAGTACTTC

CDR3 length: 16
D gene: TRBD2
J gene: TRBJ2-2
clone size: .
V gene: TRBV30
CDR3 protein: CAWGMGLAGAAGELFF
CDR3 DNA: TGTGCCTGGGGTATGGGTCTAGCGGGAGCTGCCGGGGAGCTGTTTTTT

CDR3 length: 14
D gene: TRBD1
J gene: TRBJ2-1
clone size: few
V gene: TRBV28
CDR3 protein: CASTVGQVNNEQFF
CDR3 DNA: TGTGCCAGCACCGTGGGACAGGTGAACAATGAGCAGTTCTTC

CDR3 length: 15
D gene: .
J gene: TRBJ2-7
clone size: few
V gene: TRBV5-4
CDR3 protein: CASSLSSGVGYEQYF
CDR3 DNA: TGTGCCAGCAGCTTGTCATCGGGAGTGGGTTACGAGCAGTACTTC

CDR3 length: 12
D gene: .
J gene: TRBJ2-2
clone size: few
V gene: TRBV6-5
CDR3 protein: CATRGGTGELFF
CDR3 DNA: TGTGCCACCCGAGGGGGCACCGGGGAGCTGTTTTTT

CDR3 length: 14
D gene: .
J gene: TRBJ2-5
clone size: few
V gene: TRBV5-4
CDR3 protein: CASSPGGREETQYF
CDR3 DNA: TGTGCCAGCAGCCCCGGTGGGCGGGAAGAGACCCAGTACTTC

CDR3 length: 14
D gene: TRBD1
J gene: TRBJ1-1
clone size: .
V gene: TRBV4-1
CDR3 protein: CASSQEGAYSEAFF
CDR3 DNA: TGCGCCAGCAGCCAGGAGGGGGCCTACTCTGAAGCTTTCTTT

CDR3 length: 14
D gene: .
J gene: TRBJ2-1
clone size: few
V gene: TRBV5-1
CDR3 protein: CASSSTGTHDEQFF
CDR3 DNA: TGCGCCAGCAGCTCAACCGGGACTCACGACGAGCAGTTCTTC

CDR3 length: 17
D gene: .
J gene: TRBJ2-2
clone size: few
V gene: TRBV4-2
CDR3 protein: CASSQGSDSGNTGELFF
CDR3 DNA: TGTGCCAGCAGCCAAGGGTCGGACAGCGGGAACACCGGGGAGCTGTTTTTT

CDR3 length: 13
D gene: .
J gene: TRBJ1-2
clone size: few
V gene: TRBV6-6
CDR3 protein: CASSLVGDYGYTF
CDR3 DNA: TGTGCCAGCAGTCTGGTTGGGGACTATGGCTACACCTTC

CDR3 length: 12
D gene: .
J gene: TRBJ1-5
clone size: once
V gene: TRBV29-1
CDR3 protein: CSVGRGSQPQHF
CDR3 DNA: TGCAGCGTGGGACGGGGGAGCCAGCCCCAGCATTTT

CDR3 length: 16
D gene: .
J gene: TRBJ2-5
clone size: few
V gene: TRBV2
CDR3 protein: CASSEFQVGSEETQYF
CDR3 DNA: TGTGCCAGCAGTGAATTCCAGGTCGGGAGTGAGGAGACCCAGTACTTC

CDR3 length: 13
D gene: TRBD1
J gene: TRBJ2-7
clone size: few
V gene: TRBV5-1
CDR3 protein: CASSSATGVEQYF
CDR3 DNA: TGCGCCAGCAGCTCCGCGACAGGGGTCGAGCAGTACTTC

CDR3 length: 14
D gene: .
J gene: TRBJ2-7
clone size: .
V gene: TRBV5-1
CDR3 protein: CASSLQGNSYEQYF
CDR3 DNA: TGCGCCAGCAGCCTCCAGGGGAACTCCTACGAGCAGTACTTC

CDR3 length: 15
D gene: TRBD2
J gene: TRBJ2-5
clone size: .
V gene: TRBV7-6
CDR3 protein: CASSLYGLAGETQYF
CDR3 DNA: TGTGCCAGCAGCTTATACGGACTAGCTGGGGAGACCCAGTACTTC

CDR3 length: 15
D gene: .
J gene: TRBJ2-7
clone size: .
V gene: TRBV7-2
CDR3 protein: CASSFSALDFYEQYF
CDR3 DNA: TGTGCCAGCAGCTTTAGCGCGTTAGACTTCTACGAGCAGTACTTC

CDR3 length: 18
D gene: TRBD1
J gene: TRBJ2-7
clone size: .
V gene: TRBV7-8
CDR3 protein: CASSLTRDSTGGSYEQYF
CDR3 DNA: TGTGCCAGCAGCTTGACCCGGGACTCAACAGGGGGGTCCTACGAGCAGTACTTC